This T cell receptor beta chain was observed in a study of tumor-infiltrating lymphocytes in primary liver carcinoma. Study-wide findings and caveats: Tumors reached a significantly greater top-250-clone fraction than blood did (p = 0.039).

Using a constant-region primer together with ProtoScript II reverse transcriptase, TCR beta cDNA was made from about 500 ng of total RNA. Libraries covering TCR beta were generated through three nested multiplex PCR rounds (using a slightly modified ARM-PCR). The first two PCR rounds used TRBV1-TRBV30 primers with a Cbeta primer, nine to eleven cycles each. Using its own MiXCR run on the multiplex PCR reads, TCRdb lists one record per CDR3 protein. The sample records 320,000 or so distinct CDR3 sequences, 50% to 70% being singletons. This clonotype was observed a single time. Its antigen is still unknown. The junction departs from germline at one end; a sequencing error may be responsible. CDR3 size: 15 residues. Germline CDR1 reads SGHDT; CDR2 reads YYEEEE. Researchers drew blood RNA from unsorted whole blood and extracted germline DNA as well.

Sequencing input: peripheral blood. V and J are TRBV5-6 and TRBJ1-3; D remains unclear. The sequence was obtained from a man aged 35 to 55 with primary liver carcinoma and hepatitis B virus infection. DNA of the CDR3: TGTGCCAGCAGCCCGGATAAGGGAGTTGGAAACACCATGTATTTT. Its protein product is CASSPDKGVGNTMYF. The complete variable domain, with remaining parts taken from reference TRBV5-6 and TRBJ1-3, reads DAGVTQSPTHLIKTRGQQVTLRCSPKSGHDTVSWYQQALGQGPQFIFQYYEEEERQRGNFPDRFSGHQFPNYSSELNVNALLLGDSALYLCASSPDKGVGNTMYFGEGSWLTVV.